Listed below are T cell receptor beta chains from one sample, sequenced in a study of blood T cell repertoires in COVID-19. Using immunoSEQ multiplex PCR, the repertoire was profiled, and TCRdb retains in-frame clones only, with some absent. Of more than 110,000 clones listed, roughly four fifths were seen once; the top ten hold 1.6%. Material: PBMCs or T cells enriched from blood (not recorded which). These receptors came from a woman aged 18-30 years who had been exposed to COVID-19. Both conserved end residues are part of each CDR3. A D gene is named only where the DNA matches it firmly. Expanded clones are given a class, and other clones once, few, many or no size at all.

J gene: TRBJ2-5; V gene: TRBV19; clone size: -; D gene: -; CDR3 protein: CASSPPRGETQYF; CDR3 DNA: TGTGCCAGTAGTCCGCCCAGGGGAGAGACCCAGTACTTC
J gene: TRBJ2-1; V gene: TRBV7-2; clone size: -; D gene: -; CDR3 protein: CASSLLNEQFF; CDR3 DNA: TGTGCCAGCAGCTTATTAAATGAGCAGTTCTTC
J gene: TRBJ2-7; V gene: TRBV7-3; clone size: -; D gene: -; CDR3 protein: CASSLIDMGYEQYF; CDR3 DNA: TGTGCCAGCAGCTTAATTGACATGGGTTACGAGCAGTACTTC
J gene: TRBJ1-6; V gene: TRBV30; clone size: -; D gene: TRBD1; CDR3 protein: CAWSVPGGNSPLHF; CDR3 DNA: TGTGCCTGGAGTGTACCAGGGGGAAATTCACCCCTCCACTTT
J gene: TRBJ1-2; V gene: TRBV7-2; clone size: -; D gene: -; CDR3 protein: CASSSYGAVAVGYGYTF; CDR3 DNA: TGTGCCAGCAGCTCATATGGGGCGGTGGCGGTGGGCTATGGCTACACCTTC
J gene: TRBJ1-2; V gene: TRBV7-2; clone size: -; D gene: TRBD1; CDR3 protein: CASSLLGGQTYGYTF; CDR3 DNA: TGTGCCAGCAGCTTACTGGGGGGACAGACGTATGGCTACACCTTC
J gene: TRBJ2-7; V gene: TRBV27; clone size: -; D gene: -; CDR3 protein: CASSLRDEQYF; CDR3 DNA: TGTGCCAGCAGTTTAAGAGACGAGCAGTACTTC
J gene: TRBJ2-7; V gene: TRBV9; clone size: -; D gene: -; CDR3 protein: CASSVCEIMREQYF; CDR3 DNA: TGTGCCAGCAGCGTTTGCGAGATTATGCGAGAGCAGTACTTC
J gene: TRBJ1-2; V gene: TRBV16; clone size: -; D gene: -; CDR3 protein: CASSQADPGGYTF; CDR3 DNA: TGTGCCAGCAGCCAAGCCGACCCGGGGGGCTACACCTTC
J gene: TRBJ2-5; V gene: TRBV7-6; clone size: -; D gene: -; CDR3 protein: CASSTSSGGRGGTQYF; CDR3 DNA: TGTGCCAGCAGCACCTCCTCTGGCGGACGGGGAGGGACCCAGTACTTC
J gene: TRBJ1-2; V gene: TRBV4-3; clone size: -; D gene: -; CDR3 protein: CASSRGLENYPYGYTF; CDR3 DNA: TGCGCCAGCAGCCGAGGACTAGAGAATTACCCCTATGGCTACACCTTC
J gene: TRBJ1-3; V gene: TRBV7-2; clone size: once; D gene: -; CDR3 protein: CASSSVAASGNTIYF; CDR3 DNA: TGTGCCAGCAGCTCGGTCGCTGCATCTGGAAACACCATATATTTT
J gene: TRBJ2-5; V gene: TRBV7-9; clone size: -; D gene: TRBD1; CDR3 protein: CASSRGQGEGETQYF; CDR3 DNA: TGTGCCAGCAGCCGTGGACAGGGGGAAGGAGAGACCCAGTACTTC
J gene: TRBJ1-4; V gene: TRBV19; clone size: -; D gene: -; CDR3 protein: CASEIAGKLFF; CDR3 DNA: TGTGCCAGTGAAATAGCGGGAAAACTGTTTTTT
J gene: TRBJ2-5; V gene: TRBV11-2; clone size: -; D gene: -; CDR3 protein: CASSLGPGLKETQYF; CDR3 DNA: TGTGCCAGCAGCTTAGGTCCGGGATTAAAAGAGACCCAGTACTTC
J gene: TRBJ1-2; V gene: TRBV11-2; clone size: once; D gene: -; CDR3 protein: CASSLGGGEVLNYGYTF; CDR3 DNA: TGTGCCAGCAGCTTAGGCGGGGGCGAAGTCCTCAACTATGGCTACACCTTC